These 26 T cell receptor beta chains were sequenced from one sample in a study of identical twins. Each CDR3 protein is one row after TCRdb ran MiXCR on the 5' RACE reads. The sample consists of over 500,000 distinct CDR3 sequences, approximately 22% of them appearing once. These data also featured in a second study, about T cells expressing NK-cell markers.

Sequenced: CD4+ T cells sorted from blood. These receptors were obtained from a woman aged 18 to 35 in good health.

The gene calls are TRBV4-3 and TRBJ2-3; 10 bases match TRBD2. Germline trimming cut 5 bases from V and 4 bases from J; bases unmatched to any gene: 9. The CDR3 runs 16 residues. Germline V CDR1 and CDR2: LGHNA, YSLEER. The CDR3 here is CASSDSGRAAADTQYF. The CDR3, as DNA: TGCGCCAGCAGCGACAGCGGGAGGGCCGCCGCAGATACGCAGTATTTT.

The chain has TRBV20-1 and TRBJ2-3; 12 bases match TRBD2. V shed 4 bases, J shed 3 bases, and the junction held 8 bases outside the gene matches. In germline, CDR1 is DFQATT, CDR2 SNEGSKA (reference sequence). The CDR3 loop spans 16 amino acids. Written as DNA, the CDR3 is TGCAGTGCTAAAGCCCGACTAGCGGGAGTGACAGATACGCAGTATTTT. It is translated as CSAKARLAGVTDTQYF.

This clonotype was observed a few times. The chain has TRBV12-5 and TRBJ2-5; the D is unclear. The ends were cut back, 5 bases at V and 7 bases at J, with 5 bases in the middle. The CDR3 length is 10 residues. The germline V gene has CDR1 LGHNT and CDR2 FRNRAP. The CDR3 loop reads CASGRATQYF. CDR3 DNA sequence: TGTGCTAGTGGTAGAGCGACCCAGTACTTC.

In its sample, this clonotype was seen many times. This chain uses TRBV20-1 with TRBJ1-5, with 7 bases lining up with TRBD1. CDR1 is DFQATT, CDR2 SNEGSKA, per germline (reference sequence). The CDR3 consists of 12 residues. J was trimmed by 4 bases and V by 6 bases; bases with no gene match: 3. CDR3 nucleotide sequence: TGCAGTGCCTCAGGGGGGAATCAGCCCCAGCATTTT. Translation gives CSASGGNQPQHF.

This chain uses TRBV20-1 with TRBJ1-6, with D tentatively TRBD1 (5 bases). Trimming shortened V by 5 bases and J by 9 bases, and 17 bases separated the two germline ends. Germline lookup yields CDR1 DFQATT and CDR2 SNEGSKA (reference sequence). This CDR3 has 14 residues. CDR3 sequence: CSAGTGQIISPLHF. DNA of the CDR3: TGCAGTGCTGGGACCGGGCAGATTATTTCACCCCTCCACTTT.

This clonotype has only a few counts. The chain combines TRBV7-8 with TRBJ1-5, with 8 bases fitting TRBD1. J gave up 0 bases and V 8 bases, and 9 bases lay outside the gene matches. From germline, CDR1 is SGHVS and CDR2 FQNEAQ. The CDR3 runs 16 residues. The chain's CDR3 is CASGQGFPYSNQPQHF. The CDR3 DNA is TGTGCCAGCGGACAGGGCTTCCCATATAGCAATCAGCCCCAGCATTTT. Combining the CDR3 with reference TRBV7-8 and TRBJ1-5 gives the whole variable domain GAGVSQSPRYKVAKRGQDVALRCDPISGHVSLFWYQQALGQGPEFLTYFQNEAQLDKSGLPSDRFFAERPEGSVSTLKIQRTQQEDSAVYLCASGQGFPYSNQPQHFGDGTRLSIL.

The sample holds a few counts of this clonotype. The chain employs TRBV27 and TRBJ2-5; TRBD1 matches at 8 bases. Germline loops: CDR1 MNHEY, CDR2 SMNVEV (reference sequence). This CDR3 is 16 amino acids long. The V and J ends lost 2 bases and 1 base, in that order; junction bases with no gene match: 6. Here the CDR3 reads CASSLGGQAPQETQYF. The CDR3 DNA reads TGTGCCAGCAGTTTAGGGGGACAGGCCCCCCAAGAGACCCAGTACTTC.

This clonotype was seen only a few times. The chain carries TRBV20-1 and TRBJ1-1; TRBD1 might be the D (5 bases). The CDR3 extends over 13 amino acids. V lost 3 bases, J lost 3 bases, and 11 bases lay in between. Germline loops: CDR1 DFQATT, CDR2 SNEGSKA (reference sequence). The CDR3 sequence is CSASKGIYTEAFF. The CDR3 DNA reads as TGCAGTGCTAGTAAGGGGATTTACACTGAAGCTTTCTTT.

This clonotype appeared a few times. The J gene is TRBJ2-1, the V gene TRBV7-8; no firm D call. The V and J ends lost 1 base and 0 bases respectively, with 10 bases between them. Germline CDR1 and CDR2: SGHVS and FQNEAQ. The length of the CDR3 is 16 residues. CDR3 sequence (DNA): TGTGCCAGCAGCTTAGAGGGCCGTAGCTCCTACAATGAGCAGTTCTTC. It codes for CASSLEGRSSYNEQFF.

A few counts support this clonotype. The genes are TRBV7-2 and TRBJ2-7; 9 nucleotides align to TRBD1. V dropped 6 bases and J dropped 3; count of bases not matched to a gene: 9. Germline loops: CDR1 SGHTA, CDR2 FQGNSA. This CDR3 has 15 residues. The CDR3 sequence: CASRQDRGEIYEQYF. The CDR3 coding sequence is TGTGCCAGCAGGCAAGACAGGGGGGAGATCTACGAGCAGTACTTC.

The rearrangement uses TRBV10-3 and TRBJ1-1; D may be TRBD1 (5 bases). The CDR3 loop spans 14 amino acids. Germline loops: CDR1 ENHRY, CDR2 SYGVKD. The V and J ends lost 7 bases and 3 bases respectively, with 15 bases between them. This CDR3 is CAITRDLADTEAFF. CDR3 sequence (DNA): TGTGCCATCACCAGGGACCTAGCGGACACTGAAGCTTTCTTT.

The chain recombines TRBV2 with TRBJ2-3, with 15 nucleotides matching TRBD2. The CDR3 length is 14 residues. The germline V gene encodes CDR1 SNHLY and CDR2 FYNNEI. V shed 8 bases, J shed 6 bases, and the junction held 3 bases outside the gene matches. CDR3 in DNA: TGTGCCAGCGGACTAGCGGGGGGGCCTGATACGCAGTATTTT. It yields the protein CASGLAGGPDTQYF.

The chain combines TRBV7-9 with TRBJ1-2; TRBD1 is a possible D gene (6 bases). The CDR3 is made up of 13 amino acids. In germline, CDR1 is SEHNR, CDR2 FQNEAQ (reference sequence). V lost 5 bases and J lost 6, with 13 bases in between. CDR3 in amino acids: CASSRDRNDGYTF. The CDR3 nucleotides are TGTGCCAGCAGCCGAGACAGGAACGATGGCTACACCTTC. The whole variable domain, filled in from reference TRBV7-9 and TRBJ1-2, reads DTGVSQNPRHKITKRGQNVTFRCDPISEHNRLYWYRQTLGQGPEFLTYFQNEAQLEKSRLLSDRFSAERPKGSFSTLEIQRTEQGDSAMYLCASSRDRNDGYTFGSGTRLTVV.

This chain connects TRBV4-3 to TRBJ2-3; D possibly corresponds to TRBD2 (6 bases). The CDR3 consists of 15 residues. Germline CDR1 is LGHNA and CDR2 is YSLEER. V dropped 6 bases and J dropped 0 bases, with 13 bases sitting between them. CDR3 protein: CASRPSSASTDTQYF. The CDR3 region has the DNA TGCGCCAGCAGACCTTCTAGCGCCAGCACAGATACGCAGTATTTT.

This clonotype was seen a handful of times. V is TRBV5-6 and J is TRBJ2-7; D is ambiguous. Germline loops: CDR1 SGHDT, CDR2 YYEEEE. The CDR3 is made up of 14 amino acids. The V end was cut by 6 bases, the J end by 3 bases, with 16 bases between. The chain's CDR3 is CASTKFPAGYEQYF. The CDR3 bases are TGTGCCAGCACGAAATTCCCGGCAGGCTACGAGCAGTACTTC.

This clonotype has a single count. V usage is TRBV15 and J usage is TRBJ2-2, with D perhaps TRBD2 (7 bases). The CDR3 has 15 amino acids. V was cut by 5 bases and J by 6 bases, with 16 bases left in between. Germline V gene data show CDR1 as LNHNV and CDR2 as YYDKDF (reference sequence). The CDR3, as DNA: TGTGCCACCAGCGCCAGAAGGGGGAGGGCCGGGGAGCTGTTTTTT. It yields the protein CATSARRGRAGELFF.

V is TRBV7-2 and J is TRBJ1-1; possibly TRBD1 for D (6 bases). The CDR3 is 13 amino acids. Deletions cut 2 bases from V and 5 bases from J, with 9 bases between. Germline lookup yields CDR1 SGHTA and CDR2 FQGNSA. The CDR3 coding sequence is TGTGCCAGCAGCTTAACCCAGGGGACTGAAGCTTTCTTT. Translated: CASSLTQGTEAFF.

There are a few counts of this clonotype. Here the CDR3 DNA reads TGTGCCAGCAGTTACGGGGGAGCGGGGGGGCCGGAGACCGGGGAGCTGTTTTTT. This translates into CASSYGGAGGPETGELFF. The V gene is TRBV6-5, the J gene TRBJ2-2, with TRBD2 identical over 10 bases. This CDR3 is 18 amino acids long. The V and J ends lost 2 bases and 5 bases, in that order; junction bases with no gene match: 11. In germline, CDR1 is MNHEY, CDR2 SVGAGI.

The chain links TRBV20-1 to TRBJ1-1; D may be TRBD1 (6 bases). The CDR3 consists of 14 residues. Germline assignment: CDR1 DFQATT and CDR2 SNEGSKA (reference sequence). Trimming took off 3 bases at V and 1 base at J, with 12 bases between the two ends. The CDR3, as DNA: TGCAGTGCTAGGGGCCAGACAGGGAACACTGAAGCTTTCTTT. It codes for CSARGQTGNTEAFF.

This clonotype was counted a few times. The rearrangement joins TRBV12-3 or TRBV12-4 to TRBJ2-7; TRBD1 matches 7 bases. This CDR3 contains 16 residues. The V gene end was trimmed by 3 bases and the J gene end by 2 bases; junction bases not matched to a gene: 10. The CDR3 sequence: CASSLDGTVGPYEQYF. CDR3 DNA: TGTGCCAGCAGTTTGGACGGGACAGTGGGCCCCTACGAGCAGTACTTC.

The rearrangement links TRBV7-3 to TRBJ2-5; 7 bases match TRBD1. V dropped 5 bases and J dropped 3; count of bases not matched to a gene: 6. The germline CDR1 and CDR2 sequences are SGHTA and FQGTGA. The CDR3 is 14 amino acids. The CDR3 is CASSKSTGEETQYF. The CDR3 DNA reads as TGTGCCAGCAGCAAGTCAACAGGGGAAGAGACCCAGTACTTC.

This clonotype was picked up many times. The rearrangement links TRBV2 to TRBJ2-3; D is unresolved. Germline CDR1 reads SNHLY; CDR2 reads FYNNEI. V was pared by 2 bases and J by 1 base, with 16 bases between. The CDR3 length is 17 residues. The CDR3 DNA follows: TGTGCCAGCAGTGAAAGTTTTGTTGGCATACGCACAGATACGCAGTATTTT. Amino acid sequence: CASSESFVGIRTDTQYF.

V and J are TRBV5-5 and TRBJ2-1, with D possibly being TRBD1 (5 bases). CDR1 SGHKS and CDR2 YYEKEE come from the germline V gene (reference sequence). Trimming removed 4 bases at V and 9 bases at J, with 17 bases between. The CDR3 length is 14 residues. The CDR3 region has the DNA TGTGCCAGCAGCCGTTCCAGGGATTCGTTTGAGCAGTTCTTC. Its translation: CASSRSRDSFEQFF.

This clonotype was observed a handful of times. The rearrangement uses TRBV18 and TRBJ2-7, with TRBD1 matching 8 bases. The germline CDR1 and CDR2 sequences are KGHSH and LQKENI. The junction had 4 bases not matched to a gene; V was cut back by 3 bases and J by 0 bases. The CDR3 spans 15 residues. The CDR3: CASSPRTGNSYEQYF. The CDR3 DNA is TGTGCCAGCTCACCGCGGACAGGGAACTCCTACGAGCAGTACTTC.

V gene TRBV20-1 combines with J gene TRBJ1-2; perhaps TRBD1 as D (5 bases). Looked up from germline, CDR1 is DFQATT and CDR2 is SNEGSKA (reference sequence). Trimming removed 1 base at V and 8 bases at J, with 14 bases between. CDR3 length: 13 residues. The CDR3 DNA is TGCAGTGCTAGAGTTGGGGGGTTTGAGGGCTACACCTTC. This encodes CSARVGGFEGYTF.

The chain has TRBV27 and TRBJ2-1; no firm D call. Germline values: CDR1 MNHEY, CDR2 SMNVEV (reference sequence). The CDR3 spans 16 residues. With 3 bases removed from V and 0 bases from J, the gap between germline ends came to 12 bases. The CDR3 protein is CASSFRGTSSYNEQFF. In DNA, the CDR3 is TGTGCCAGCAGTTTCCGAGGAACGAGCTCCTACAATGAGCAGTTCTTC.